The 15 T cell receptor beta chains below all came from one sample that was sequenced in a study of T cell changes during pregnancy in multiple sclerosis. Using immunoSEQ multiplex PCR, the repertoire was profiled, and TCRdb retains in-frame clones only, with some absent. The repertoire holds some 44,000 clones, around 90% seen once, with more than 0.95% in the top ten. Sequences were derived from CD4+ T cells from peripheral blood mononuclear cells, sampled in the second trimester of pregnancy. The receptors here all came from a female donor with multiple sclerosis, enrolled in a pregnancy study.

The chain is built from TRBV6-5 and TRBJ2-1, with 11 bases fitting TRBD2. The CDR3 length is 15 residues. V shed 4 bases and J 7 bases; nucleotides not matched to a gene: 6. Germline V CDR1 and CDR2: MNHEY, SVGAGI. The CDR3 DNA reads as TGTGCCAGCAGTTCACTAGCGGGAGTCAGGAATGAGCAGTTCTTC. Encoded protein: CASSSLAGVRNEQFF.

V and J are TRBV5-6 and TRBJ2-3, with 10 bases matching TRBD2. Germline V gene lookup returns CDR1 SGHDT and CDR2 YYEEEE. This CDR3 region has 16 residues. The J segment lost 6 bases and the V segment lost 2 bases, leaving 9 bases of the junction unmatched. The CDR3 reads CASSFLVAGGLDTQYF. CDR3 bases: TGTGCCAGCAGCTTCCTGGTAGCGGGAGGATTGGATACGCAGTATTTT.

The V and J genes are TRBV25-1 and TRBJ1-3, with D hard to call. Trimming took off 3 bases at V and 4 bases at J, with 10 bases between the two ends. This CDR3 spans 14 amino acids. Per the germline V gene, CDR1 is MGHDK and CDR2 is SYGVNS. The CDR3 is CASSDPSKGNTIYF. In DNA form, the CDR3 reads TGTGCCAGCAGTGATCCCAGTAAAGGAAACACCATATATTTT.

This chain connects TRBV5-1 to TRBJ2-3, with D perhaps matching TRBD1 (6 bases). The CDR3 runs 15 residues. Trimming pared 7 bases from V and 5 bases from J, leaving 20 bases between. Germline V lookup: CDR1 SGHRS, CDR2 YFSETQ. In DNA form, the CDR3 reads TGCGCCAGCCGCCGGGTGGGTCAGGGGAAAGATACGCAGTATTTT. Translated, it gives CASRRVGQGKDTQYF.

The CDR3 DNA sequence: TGTGCCAGCAGTTTTTTAGACAGGCCTGGCTACACCTTC. It is translated as CASSFLDRPGYTF. The chain uses TRBV28 and TRBJ1-2; D possibly corresponds to TRBD1 (6 bases). The V and J ends lost 3 bases and 7 bases respectively, with 12 bases between them. The length of the CDR3 is 13 residues. Germline CDR1 is MDHEN and CDR2 is SYDVKM.

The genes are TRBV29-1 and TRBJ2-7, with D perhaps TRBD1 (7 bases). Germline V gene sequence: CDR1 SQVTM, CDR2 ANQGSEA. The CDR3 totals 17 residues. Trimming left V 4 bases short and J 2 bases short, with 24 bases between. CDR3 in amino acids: CSVVAGGQGGLPYEQYF. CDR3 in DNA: TGCAGCGTTGTGGCCGGCGGGCAGGGGGGACTTCCCTACGAGCAGTACTTC.

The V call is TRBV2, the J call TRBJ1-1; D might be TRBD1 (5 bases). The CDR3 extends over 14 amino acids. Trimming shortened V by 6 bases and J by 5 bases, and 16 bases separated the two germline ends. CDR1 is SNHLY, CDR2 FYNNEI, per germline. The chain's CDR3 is CASSNPTGDTEAFF. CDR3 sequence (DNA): TGTGCCAGCAGCAATCCTACAGGTGATACTGAAGCTTTCTTT. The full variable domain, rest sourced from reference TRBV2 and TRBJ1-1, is EPEVTQTPSHQVTQMGQEVILRCVPISNHLYFYWYRQILGQKVEFLVSFYNNEISEKSEIFDDQFSVERPDGSNFTLKIRSTKLEDSAMYFCASSNPTGDTEAFFGQGTRLTVV.

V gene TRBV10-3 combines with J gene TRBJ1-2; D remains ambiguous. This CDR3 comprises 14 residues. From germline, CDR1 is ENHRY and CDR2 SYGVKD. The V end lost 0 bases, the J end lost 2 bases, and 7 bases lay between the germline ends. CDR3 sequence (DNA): TGTGCCATCAGTGAGTCGAGGGCAAACTATGGCTACACCTTC. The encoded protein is CAISESRANYGYTF.

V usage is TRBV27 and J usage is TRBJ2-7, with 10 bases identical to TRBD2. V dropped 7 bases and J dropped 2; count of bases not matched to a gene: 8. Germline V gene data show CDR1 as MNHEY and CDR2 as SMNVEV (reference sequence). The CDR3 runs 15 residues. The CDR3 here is CASMGFGTSAYEQYF. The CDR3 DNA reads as TGTGCCAGCATGGGTTTTGGGACTAGCGCCTACGAGCAGTACTTC.

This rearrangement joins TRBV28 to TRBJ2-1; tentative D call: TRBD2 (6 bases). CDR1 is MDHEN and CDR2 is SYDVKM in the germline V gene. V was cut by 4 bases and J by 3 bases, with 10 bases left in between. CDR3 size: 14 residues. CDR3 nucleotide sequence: TGTGCCAGCAGTTCCGGGAGTCTCTACAATGAGCAGTTCTTC. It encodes CASSSGSLYNEQFF.

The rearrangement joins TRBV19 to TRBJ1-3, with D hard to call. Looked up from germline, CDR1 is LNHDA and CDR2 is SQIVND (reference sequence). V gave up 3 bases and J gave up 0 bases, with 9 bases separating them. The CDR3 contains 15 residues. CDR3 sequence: CASSIGGFSGNTIYF. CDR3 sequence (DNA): TGTGCCAGTAGTATCGGCGGATTCTCTGGAAACACCATATATTTT.

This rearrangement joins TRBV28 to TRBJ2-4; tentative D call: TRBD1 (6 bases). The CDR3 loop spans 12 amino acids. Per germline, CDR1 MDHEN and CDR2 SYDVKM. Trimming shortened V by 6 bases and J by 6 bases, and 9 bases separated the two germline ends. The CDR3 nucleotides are TGTGCCAGCAGGGACAGTCCAAACATTCAGTACTTC. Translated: CASRDSPNIQYF.

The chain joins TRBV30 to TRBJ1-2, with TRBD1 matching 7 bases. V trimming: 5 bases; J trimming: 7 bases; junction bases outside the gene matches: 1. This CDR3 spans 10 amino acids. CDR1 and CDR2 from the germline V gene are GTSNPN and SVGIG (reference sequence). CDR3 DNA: TGTGCCTGGCGACAGGGTGGCTACACCTTC. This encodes CAWRQGGYTF.

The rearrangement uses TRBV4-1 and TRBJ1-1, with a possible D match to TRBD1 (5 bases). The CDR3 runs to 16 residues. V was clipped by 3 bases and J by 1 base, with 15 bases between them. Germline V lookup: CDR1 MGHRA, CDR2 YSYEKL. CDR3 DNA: TGCGCCAGCAGCCACGACCCACAGGAACGGAACACTGAAGCTTTCTTT. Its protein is CASSHDPQERNTEAFF.

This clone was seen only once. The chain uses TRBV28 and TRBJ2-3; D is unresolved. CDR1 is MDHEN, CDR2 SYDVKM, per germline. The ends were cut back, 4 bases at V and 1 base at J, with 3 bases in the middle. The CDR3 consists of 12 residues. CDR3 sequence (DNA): TGTGCCAGCAGTTCCGGCACAGATACGCAGTATTTT. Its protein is CASSSGTDTQYF.